This is a list of T cell receptor beta chains from one sample in a study of tissue T cells after allogeneic stem cell transplantation. Some clones are missing from TCRdb's copy, which holds only in-frame ones; the method was immunoSEQ multiplex PCR. The sample includes roughly 25,000 clones, about 89% of them seen just once. This material consisted of blood, taken before transplantation. Source of these receptors: a male donor aged 60 or older who later had graft-versus-host disease after an allogeneic stem cell transplant. CDR3s include the opening cysteine and the closing phenylalanine or tryptophan. Each record gives: D gene, J gene, V gene, CDR3 length, clone size, CDR3 DNA, CDR3 protein. A D gene is named only where the DNA matches it firmly. Clone size is stated in some rows and not others, as once, few, many or a class when expanded.

d_gene: NA
j_gene: TRBJ2-5
v_gene: TRBV4-2
len: 15
abundance: once
CDR3nt: TGTGCCAGCAGCCAGAGGGCACACACCGGAGAGACCCAGTACTTC
CDR3aa: CASSQRAHTGETQYF

d_gene: TRBD2
j_gene: TRBJ2-7
v_gene: TRBV10-3
len: 14
abundance: NA
CDR3nt: TGTGCCATCAGTGAAGCGGGACCTTCCTACGAGCAGTACTTC
CDR3aa: CAISEAGPSYEQYF

d_gene: NA
j_gene: TRBJ2-2
v_gene: TRBV7-9
len: 12
abundance: NA
CDR3nt: TGTGCCAGCAGCTTACTTACCGGGGAGCTGTTTTTT
CDR3aa: CASSLLTGELFF

d_gene: TRBD1
j_gene: TRBJ1-2
v_gene: TRBV23-1
len: 12
abundance: few
CDR3nt: TGCGCCAGCAGGGACAGGTCGCGAGGCTACACCTTC
CDR3aa: CASRDRSRGYTF

d_gene: TRBD1
j_gene: TRBJ1-2
v_gene: TRBV5-5
len: 13
abundance: NA
CDR3nt: TGTGCCAGCAGCTTCGCACAGGGGGATGGCTACACCTTC
CDR3aa: CASSFAQGDGYTF

d_gene: TRBD1
j_gene: TRBJ1-1
v_gene: TRBV5-1
len: 16
abundance: NA
CDR3nt: TGCGCCAGCAGCTTGGACGGGGGGACAGTGTCTGGTGAAGCTTTCTTT
CDR3aa: CASSLDGGTVSGEAFF

d_gene: TRBD1
j_gene: TRBJ2-1
v_gene: TRBV10-3
len: 14
abundance: NA
CDR3nt: TGTGCCATCAGTGACCCCGGGACAGGGAATGAGCAGTTCTTC
CDR3aa: CAISDPGTGNEQFF

d_gene: TRBD1
j_gene: TRBJ2-7
v_gene: TRBV7-3
len: 16
abundance: NA
CDR3nt: TGTGCCAGCAGCTCCGGGGGGCTTGGGACAGGGGTCGAGCAGTACTTC
CDR3aa: CASSSGGLGTGVEQYF

d_gene: TRBD2
j_gene: TRBJ2-1
v_gene: TRBV5-4
len: 14
abundance: NA
CDR3nt: TGTGCCAGCAGCTTGAGCGGGGGGCCAAATGAGCAGTTCTTC
CDR3aa: CASSLSGGPNEQFF

d_gene: NA
j_gene: TRBJ2-7
v_gene: TRBV5-1
len: 15
abundance: few
CDR3nt: TGCGCCAGCAGCTTGGTCCAGGGATTATCCTACGAGCAGTACTTC
CDR3aa: CASSLVQGLSYEQYF

d_gene: NA
j_gene: TRBJ2-1
v_gene: TRBV2
len: 14
abundance: NA
CDR3nt: TGTGCCAGCAGTATGGACAGAAGTTACAATGAGCAGTTCTTC
CDR3aa: CASSMDRSYNEQFF

d_gene: NA
j_gene: TRBJ2-5
v_gene: TRBV12-3/TRBV12-4
len: 13
abundance: NA
CDR3nt: TGTGCCAGCAGTTTTGGGGCCCAAGAGACCCAGTACTTC
CDR3aa: CASSFGAQETQYF

d_gene: TRBD1
j_gene: TRBJ2-1
v_gene: TRBV6-6
len: 12
abundance: NA
CDR3nt: TGTGCCAGCAGGACAGGGAACAATGAGCAGTTCTTC
CDR3aa: CASRTGNNEQFF

d_gene: NA
j_gene: TRBJ2-7
v_gene: TRBV6-2/TRBV6-3
len: 16
abundance: NA
CDR3nt: TGTGCCAGCAGTTTGGCCGGCGGGGGCACCTCCTACGAGCAGTACTTC
CDR3aa: CASSLAGGGTSYEQYF

d_gene: NA
j_gene: TRBJ2-6
v_gene: TRBV19
len: 15
abundance: NA
CDR3nt: TGTGCCAGTAACCCCCCTAACTCTGGGGCCAACGTCCTGACTTTC
CDR3aa: CASNPPNSGANVLTF

d_gene: TRBD2
j_gene: TRBJ2-1
v_gene: TRBV3-1/TRBV3-2
len: 15
abundance: NA
CDR3nt: TGTGCCAGCAGCCAAGATCCCGGGGGGAACAATGAGCAGTTCTTC
CDR3aa: CASSQDPGGNNEQFF

d_gene: NA
j_gene: TRBJ1-1
v_gene: TRBV5-6
len: 15
abundance: NA
CDR3nt: TGTGCCAGCAGCTCCGACAGTCACATGAACACTGAAGCTTTCTTT
CDR3aa: CASSSDSHMNTEAFF

d_gene: TRBD2
j_gene: TRBJ2-5
v_gene: TRBV5-1
len: 18
abundance: NA
CDR3nt: TGCGCCAGCAGGCAAGGGACTAGCGGCCGTCCTTTACAAGAGACCCAGTACTTC
CDR3aa: CASRQGTSGRPLQETQYF

d_gene: NA
j_gene: TRBJ2-1
v_gene: TRBV7-2
len: 13
abundance: NA
CDR3nt: TGTGCCAGCTCTTCCGGGGTATACAATGAGCAGTTCTTC
CDR3aa: CASSSGVYNEQFF

d_gene: NA
j_gene: TRBJ1-2
v_gene: TRBV10-3
len: 17
abundance: NA
CDR3nt: TGTGCCATCAGTGAGACCGAAGGAAAAGGGAATATTTATGGCTACACCTTC
CDR3aa: CAISETEGKGNIYGYTF

d_gene: NA
j_gene: TRBJ2-1
v_gene: TRBV11-1
len: 15
abundance: NA
CDR3nt: TGTGCCAGCAGCCTTCAGGCGGGGTCCTACAATGAGCAGTTCTTC
CDR3aa: CASSLQAGSYNEQFF

d_gene: TRBD2
j_gene: TRBJ2-7
v_gene: TRBV2
len: 15
abundance: NA
CDR3nt: TGTGCCAGCAGGGGCCGGACTAGCGAGTACTACGAGCAGTACTTC
CDR3aa: CASRGRTSEYYEQYF

d_gene: NA
j_gene: TRBJ1-1
v_gene: TRBV28
len: 14
abundance: NA
CDR3nt: TGTGCCAGCAGTTCATCTACGAGTAACACTGAAGCTTTCTTT
CDR3aa: CASSSSTSNTEAFF

d_gene: NA
j_gene: TRBJ2-1
v_gene: TRBV2
len: 15
abundance: NA
CDR3nt: TGTGCCAGCAGTCGGGGGGCTGTTTCCTACAATGAGCAGTTCTTC
CDR3aa: CASSRGAVSYNEQFF

d_gene: NA
j_gene: TRBJ2-5
v_gene: TRBV11-3
len: 15
abundance: NA
CDR3nt: TGTGCCAGCAGCTTACATGGGGCAGGTGGGGAGACCCAGTACTTC
CDR3aa: CASSLHGAGGETQYF

d_gene: NA
j_gene: TRBJ2-1
v_gene: TRBV9
len: 15
abundance: NA
CDR3nt: TGTGCCAGCAGCGTAGGGCCAGGCCCATACAATGAGCAGTTCTTC
CDR3aa: CASSVGPGPYNEQFF

d_gene: TRBD1
j_gene: TRBJ1-5
v_gene: TRBV19
len: 17
abundance: NA
CDR3nt: TGTGCCAGTAGCGGGAGCCGGGACAGGGGAAAAAATCAGCCCCAGCATTTT
CDR3aa: CASSGSRDRGKNQPQHF

d_gene: TRBD1
j_gene: TRBJ1-2
v_gene: TRBV6-5
len: 15
abundance: once
CDR3nt: TGTGCCAGCAGGGACAGCAGGGGGCCAAACTATGGCTACACCTTC
CDR3aa: CASRDSRGPNYGYTF

d_gene: NA
j_gene: TRBJ1-2
v_gene: TRBV3-1/TRBV3-2
len: 16
abundance: NA
CDR3nt: TGTGCCAGCAGCCAAGATTATATCAGGGTAGGTTATGGCTACACCTTC
CDR3aa: CASSQDYIRVGYGYTF

d_gene: NA
j_gene: TRBJ2-2
v_gene: TRBV6-5
len: 13
abundance: NA
CDR3nt: TGTGCCAGCGGTACTGGTGGAACCGGGGAGCTGTTTTTT
CDR3aa: CASGTGGTGELFF

d_gene: TRBD2
j_gene: TRBJ2-3
v_gene: TRBV10-3
len: 16
abundance: NA
CDR3nt: TGTGCCACCCTCACGGGACTAGCGGGAGTGACAGATACGCAGTATTTT
CDR3aa: CATLTGLAGVTDTQYF

d_gene: NA
j_gene: TRBJ1-3
v_gene: TRBV9
len: 16
abundance: once
CDR3nt: TGTGCCAGCAGCCTAACGACGGGGGGCTCTGGAAACACCATATATTTT
CDR3aa: CASSLTTGGSGNTIYF

d_gene: NA
j_gene: TRBJ2-5
v_gene: TRBV9
len: 14
abundance: NA
CDR3nt: TGTGCCAGCAGCGTAGGGGTAAACCAAGAGACCCAGTACTTC
CDR3aa: CASSVGVNQETQYF

d_gene: NA
j_gene: TRBJ2-2
v_gene: TRBV19
len: 16
abundance: NA
CDR3nt: TGTGCCAGTAGCCTTGATACGACAGGGAACACCGGGGAGCTGTTTTTT
CDR3aa: CASSLDTTGNTGELFF

d_gene: NA
j_gene: TRBJ2-2
v_gene: TRBV2
len: 11
abundance: NA
CDR3nt: TGTGCCAGCAGCAACACCGGGGAGCTGTTTTTT
CDR3aa: CASSNTGELFF

d_gene: TRBD2
j_gene: TRBJ2-7
v_gene: TRBV3-1/TRBV3-2
len: 15
abundance: once
CDR3nt: TGTGCCAGCAGCTATATAGCGGGAGTCCCCAACGAGCAGTACTTC
CDR3aa: CASSYIAGVPNEQYF

d_gene: NA
j_gene: TRBJ1-5
v_gene: TRBV7-2
len: 14
abundance: NA
CDR3nt: TGTGCCAGCAGCGAGGGGGATTTTGGGCAGCCCCAGCATTTT
CDR3aa: CASSEGDFGQPQHF

d_gene: TRBD2
j_gene: TRBJ2-1
v_gene: TRBV4-2
len: 16
abundance: NA
CDR3nt: TGTGCCAGCAGCCAACACGGCGGGAGGGCTGGCAATGAGCAGTTCTTC
CDR3aa: CASSQHGGRAGNEQFF

d_gene: TRBD1
j_gene: TRBJ2-2
v_gene: TRBV6-4
len: 13
abundance: NA
CDR3nt: TGTGCCAGCAGCCAACAGGGGATGGGGGAGCTGTTTTTT
CDR3aa: CASSQQGMGELFF

d_gene: TRBD1
j_gene: TRBJ1-5
v_gene: TRBV5-4
len: 15
abundance: NA
CDR3nt: TGTGCCAGCAGCTTGGGGGGACAGCTCAATCAGCCCCAGCATTTT
CDR3aa: CASSLGGQLNQPQHF

d_gene: NA
j_gene: TRBJ1-4
v_gene: TRBV5-4
len: 14
abundance: NA
CDR3nt: TGTGCCAGCAGCTTGGAGGCGAACGGTGAAAAACTGTTTTTT
CDR3aa: CASSLEANGEKLFF

d_gene: NA
j_gene: TRBJ2-3
v_gene: TRBV7-2
len: 15
abundance: NA
CDR3nt: TGTGCCAGCAGCGCCTGGGACCGAGACACAGATACGCAGTATTTT
CDR3aa: CASSAWDRDTDTQYF

d_gene: TRBD1
j_gene: TRBJ1-6
v_gene: TRBV25-1
len: 14
abundance: NA
CDR3nt: TGTGCCAGCAGGGTACAGGGGTTCAATTCACCCCTCCACTTT
CDR3aa: CASRVQGFNSPLHF

d_gene: NA
j_gene: TRBJ1-4
v_gene: TRBV4-2
len: 17
abundance: few
CDR3nt: TGTGCCAGCAGCCAAGAGTCGTTACGCCAGGGATATGAAAAACTGTTTTTT
CDR3aa: CASSQESLRQGYEKLFF

d_gene: NA
j_gene: TRBJ2-7
v_gene: TRBV6-5
len: 14
abundance: NA
CDR3nt: TGTGCCGAGCGACCCGGGGGAGCCCTTAGGGAGCAGTACTTC
CDR3aa: CAERPGGALREQYF

d_gene: NA
j_gene: TRBJ2-3
v_gene: TRBV6-1
len: 15
abundance: NA
CDR3nt: TGTGCCAGCAGTGAACTCGGGGGCAGCACAGATACGCAGTATTTT
CDR3aa: CASSELGGSTDTQYF

d_gene: NA
j_gene: TRBJ2-7
v_gene: TRBV5-4
len: 13
abundance: few
CDR3nt: TGTGCCAGCAGCTTGGCCGGAGGGGCCGAGCAGTACTTC
CDR3aa: CASSLAGGAEQYF

d_gene: NA
j_gene: TRBJ2-1
v_gene: TRBV5-1
len: 13
abundance: NA
CDR3nt: TGCGCCAGCAGCTCCGGGACTCCCAATGAGCAGTTCTTC
CDR3aa: CASSSGTPNEQFF

d_gene: TRBD1
j_gene: TRBJ1-3
v_gene: TRBV7-2
len: 15
abundance: NA
CDR3nt: TGTGCCAGCAGCTCCATCCCAGGGGGTGGAAACACCATATATTTT
CDR3aa: CASSSIPGGGNTIYF

d_gene: NA
j_gene: TRBJ2-7
v_gene: TRBV19
len: 13
abundance: NA
CDR3nt: TGTGCCAGTAGCATTGGACGGTTTTACGAGCAGTACTTC
CDR3aa: CASSIGRFYEQYF

d_gene: NA
j_gene: TRBJ1-5
v_gene: TRBV6-2/TRBV6-3
len: 11
abundance: NA
CDR3nt: TGTGCCAGCAGTTGGGAGGGACCCCAGCATTTT
CDR3aa: CASSWEGPQHF